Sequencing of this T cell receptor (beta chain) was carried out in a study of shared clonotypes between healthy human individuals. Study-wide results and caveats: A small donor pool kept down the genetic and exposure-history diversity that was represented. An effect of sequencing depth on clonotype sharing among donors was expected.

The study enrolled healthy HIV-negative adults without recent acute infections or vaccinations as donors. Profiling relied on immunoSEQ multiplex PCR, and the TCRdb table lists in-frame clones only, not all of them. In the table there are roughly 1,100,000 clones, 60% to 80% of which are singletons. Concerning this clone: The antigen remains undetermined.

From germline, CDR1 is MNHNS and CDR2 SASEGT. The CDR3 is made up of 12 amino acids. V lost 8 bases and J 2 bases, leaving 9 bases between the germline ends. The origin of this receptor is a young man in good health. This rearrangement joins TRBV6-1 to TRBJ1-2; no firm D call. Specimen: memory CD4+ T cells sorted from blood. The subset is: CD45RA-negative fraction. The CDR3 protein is CASQSQNYGYTF. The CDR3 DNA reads TGTGCCAGCCAGTCACAAAACTATGGCTACACCTTC.